This T cell receptor beta chain is from a study of T cell responses to AZD1222 COVID-19 vaccine. Germline CDR1 is MNHEY and CDR2 is SVGAGI. V was shortened by 5 bases and J by 6 bases, with 14 bases between the two germline ends. The CDR3 is 15 amino acids. Generated by immunoSEQ multiplex PCR, the TCRdb table keeps only in-frame clones and is missing some. The sample lists some 130,000 clones, roughly 90% occurring once. The TCR sequence derives from an adult in good health. The chain employs TRBV6-5 and TRBJ1-6, with D tentatively TRBD1 (5 bases). The specimen comprised peripheral blood, sampled on day 0 of AZD1222 vaccination. DNA of the CDR3: TGTGCCAGCAGTCCTCCAGGGTCTTCTAATTCACCCCTCCACTTT. Translation: CASSPPGSSNSPLHF.